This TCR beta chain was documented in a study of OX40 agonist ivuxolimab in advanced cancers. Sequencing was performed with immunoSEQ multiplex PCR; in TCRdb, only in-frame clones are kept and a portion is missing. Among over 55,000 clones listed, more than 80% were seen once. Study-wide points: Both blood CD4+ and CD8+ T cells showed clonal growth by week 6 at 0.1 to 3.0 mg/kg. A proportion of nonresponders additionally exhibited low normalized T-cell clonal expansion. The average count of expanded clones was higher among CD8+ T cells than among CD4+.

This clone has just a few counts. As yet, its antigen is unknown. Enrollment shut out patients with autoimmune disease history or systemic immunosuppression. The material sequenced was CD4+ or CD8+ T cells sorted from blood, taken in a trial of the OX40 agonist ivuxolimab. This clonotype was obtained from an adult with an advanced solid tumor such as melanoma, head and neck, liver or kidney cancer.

CDR3 amino acids: CASSEDRREQYF. The CDR3 bases are TGTGCCAGCAGCGAGGACAGGCGTGAGCAGTACTTC. The V and J genes are TRBV21-1 and TRBJ2-7; the D segment call TRBD1 is taken from the table without a DNA check. TRBV21-1 is a pseudogene locus. The CDR3 covers 12 residues.